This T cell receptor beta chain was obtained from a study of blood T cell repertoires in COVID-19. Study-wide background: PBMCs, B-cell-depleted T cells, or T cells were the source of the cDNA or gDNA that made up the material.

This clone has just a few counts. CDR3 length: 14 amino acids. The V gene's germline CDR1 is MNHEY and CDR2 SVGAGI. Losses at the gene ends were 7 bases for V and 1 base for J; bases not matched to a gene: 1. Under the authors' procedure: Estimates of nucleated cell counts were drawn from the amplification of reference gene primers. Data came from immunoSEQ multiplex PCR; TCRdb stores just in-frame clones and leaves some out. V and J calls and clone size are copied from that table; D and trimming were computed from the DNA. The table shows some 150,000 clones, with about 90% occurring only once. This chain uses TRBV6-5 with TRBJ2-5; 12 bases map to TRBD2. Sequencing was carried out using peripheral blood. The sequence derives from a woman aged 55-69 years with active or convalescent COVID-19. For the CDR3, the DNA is TGTGCCAGCAAGACTAGCGGGGGCCAAGAGACCCAGTACTTC. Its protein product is CASKTSGGQETQYF.